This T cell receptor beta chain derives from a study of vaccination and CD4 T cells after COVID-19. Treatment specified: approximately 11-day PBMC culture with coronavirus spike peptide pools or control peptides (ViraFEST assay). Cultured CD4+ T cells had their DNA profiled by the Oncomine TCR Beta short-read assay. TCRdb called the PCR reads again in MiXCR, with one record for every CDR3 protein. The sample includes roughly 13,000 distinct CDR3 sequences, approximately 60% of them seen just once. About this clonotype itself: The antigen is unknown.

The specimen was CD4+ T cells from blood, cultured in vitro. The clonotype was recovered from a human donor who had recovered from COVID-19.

CDR3 amino acids: CASSEGGLKRSNQPQHF. The CDR3 coding sequence is TGTGCCAGCAGTGAAGGGGGCCTTAAGAGGAGCAATCAGCCCCAGCATTTT. The chain employs TRBV6-1 and TRBJ1-5; D is perhaps TRBD1 (5 bases). This CDR3 region has 17 residues. Trimming took 1 base from V and 1 from J, leaving 14 bases between them. Germline-derived CDR1 and CDR2 are MNHNS and SASEGT.